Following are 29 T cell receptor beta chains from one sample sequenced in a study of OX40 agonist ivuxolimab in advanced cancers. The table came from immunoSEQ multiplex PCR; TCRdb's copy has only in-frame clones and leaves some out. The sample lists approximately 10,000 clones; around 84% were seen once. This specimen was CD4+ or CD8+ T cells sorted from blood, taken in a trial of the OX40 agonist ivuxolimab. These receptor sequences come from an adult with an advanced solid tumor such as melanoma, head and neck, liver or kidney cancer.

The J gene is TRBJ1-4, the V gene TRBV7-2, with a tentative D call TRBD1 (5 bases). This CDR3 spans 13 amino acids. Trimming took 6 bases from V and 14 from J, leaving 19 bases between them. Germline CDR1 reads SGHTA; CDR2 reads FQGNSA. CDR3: CASSPGSSGWLFF. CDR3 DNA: TGTGCCAGCAGTCCAGGGTCTTCGGGATGGCTGTTTTTT.

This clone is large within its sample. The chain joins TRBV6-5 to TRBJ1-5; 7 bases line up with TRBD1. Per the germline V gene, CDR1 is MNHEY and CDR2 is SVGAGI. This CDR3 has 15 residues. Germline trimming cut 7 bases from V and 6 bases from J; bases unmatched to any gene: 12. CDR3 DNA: TGTGCCAGCAAGAGGTATACAGGGGACGGTCAGCCCCAGCATTTT. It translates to CASKRYTGDGQPQHF.

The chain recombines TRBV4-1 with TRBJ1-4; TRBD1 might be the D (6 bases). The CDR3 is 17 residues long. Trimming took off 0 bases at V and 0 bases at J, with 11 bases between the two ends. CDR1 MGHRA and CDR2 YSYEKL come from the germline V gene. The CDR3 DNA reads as TGCGCCAGCAGCCAAGATGGACAGCATGCAACTAATGAAAAACTGTTTTTT. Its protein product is CASSQDGQHATNEKLFF.

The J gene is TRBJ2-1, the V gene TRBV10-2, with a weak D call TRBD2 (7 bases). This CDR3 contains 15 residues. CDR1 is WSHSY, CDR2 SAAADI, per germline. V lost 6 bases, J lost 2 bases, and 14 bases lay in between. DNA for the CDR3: TGCGCCAGCAGCGCTAGGGGGGGGCCCTACAATGAGCAGTTCTTC. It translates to CASSARGGPYNEQFF.

The CDR3 coding sequence is TGTGCCAGCAGTTTACATACGCCGGGGGAAGCTTTCTTT. Amino acids: CASSLHTPGEAFF. The chain carries TRBV27 and TRBJ1-1; D gene uncertain. Germline V gene data show CDR1 as MNHEY and CDR2 as SMNVEV (reference sequence). Trimming removed 2 bases at V and 8 bases at J, with 12 bases between. The CDR3 length is 13 residues.

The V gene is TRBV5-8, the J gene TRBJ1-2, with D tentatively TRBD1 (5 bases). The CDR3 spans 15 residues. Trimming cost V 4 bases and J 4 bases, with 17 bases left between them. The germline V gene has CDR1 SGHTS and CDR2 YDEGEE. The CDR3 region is CASSQGSGRPYGYTF. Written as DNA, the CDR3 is TGTGCCAGCAGCCAAGGGTCGGGGCGCCCCTATGGCTACACCTTC.

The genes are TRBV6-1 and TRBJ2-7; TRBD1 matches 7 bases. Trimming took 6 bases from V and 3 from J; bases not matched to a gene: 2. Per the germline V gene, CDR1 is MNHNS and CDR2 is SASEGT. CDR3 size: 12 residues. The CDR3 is CASRRQGYEQYF. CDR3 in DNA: TGTGCCAGCAGGAGACAGGGCTACGAGCAGTACTTC.

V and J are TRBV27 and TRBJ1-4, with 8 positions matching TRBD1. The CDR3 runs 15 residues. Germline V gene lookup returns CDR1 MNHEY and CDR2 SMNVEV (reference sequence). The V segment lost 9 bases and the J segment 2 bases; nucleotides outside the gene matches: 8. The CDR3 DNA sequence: TGTGCCAGGGATGAAAGGACAGGGACTAATGAAAAACTGTTTTTT. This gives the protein CARDERTGTNEKLFF.

The CDR3 DNA follows: TGCGCCAGCAGCAGCCCCACTGAAGCTTTCTTT. Protein: CASSSPTEAFF. The chain joins TRBV5-1 to TRBJ1-1; D remains ambiguous. The V gene's germline CDR1 is SGHRS and CDR2 YFSETQ. V lost 4 bases and J 4 bases, leaving 5 bases between the germline ends. The CDR3 spans 11 residues. The full variable domain, rest sourced from reference TRBV5-1 and TRBJ1-1, is KAGVTQTPRYLIKTRGQQVTLSCSPISGHRSVSWYQQTPGQGLQFLFEYFSETQRNKGNFPGRFSGRQFSNSRSEMNVSTLELGDSALYLCASSSPTEAFFGQGTRLTVV.

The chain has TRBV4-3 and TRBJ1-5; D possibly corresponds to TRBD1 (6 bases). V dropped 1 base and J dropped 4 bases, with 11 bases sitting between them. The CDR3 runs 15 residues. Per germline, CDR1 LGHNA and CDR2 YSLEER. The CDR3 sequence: CASSQGQGFNQPQHF. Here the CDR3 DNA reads TGCGCCAGCAGCCAAGGCCAGGGGTTTAATCAGCCCCAGCATTTT.

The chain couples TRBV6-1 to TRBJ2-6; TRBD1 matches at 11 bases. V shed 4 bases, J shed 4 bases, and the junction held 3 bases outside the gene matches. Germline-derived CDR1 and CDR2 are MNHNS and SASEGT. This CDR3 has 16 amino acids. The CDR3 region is CASSAGQGDGANVLTF. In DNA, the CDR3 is TGTGCCAGCAGTGCGGGACAGGGGGACGGGGCCAACGTCCTGACTTTC.

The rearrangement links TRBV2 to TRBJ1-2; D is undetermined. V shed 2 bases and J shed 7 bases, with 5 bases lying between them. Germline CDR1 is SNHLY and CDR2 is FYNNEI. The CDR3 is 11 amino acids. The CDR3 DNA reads TGTGCCAGCAGTGAAAGTGTTGGCTACACCTTC. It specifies CASSESVGYTF.

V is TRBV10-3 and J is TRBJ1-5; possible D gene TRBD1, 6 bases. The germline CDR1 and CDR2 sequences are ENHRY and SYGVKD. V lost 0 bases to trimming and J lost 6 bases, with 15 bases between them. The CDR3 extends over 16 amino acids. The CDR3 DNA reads TGTGCCATCAGTGAGTCGGCCACAGGGTACGGTCAGCCCCAGCATTTT. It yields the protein CAISESATGYGQPQHF.

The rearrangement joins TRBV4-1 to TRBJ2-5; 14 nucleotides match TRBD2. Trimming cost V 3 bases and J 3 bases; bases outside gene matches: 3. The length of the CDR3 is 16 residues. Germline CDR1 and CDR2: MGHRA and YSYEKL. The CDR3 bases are TGCGCCAGCAGCCACCAGACTAGCGGGGGGGAAGAGACCCAGTACTTC. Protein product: CASSHQTSGGEETQYF.

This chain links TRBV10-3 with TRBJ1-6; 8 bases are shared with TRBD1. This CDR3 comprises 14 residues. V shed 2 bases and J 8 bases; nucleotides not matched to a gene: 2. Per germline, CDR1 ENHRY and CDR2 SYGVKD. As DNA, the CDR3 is TGTGCCATCAGTGAGGCAGGGGGCGATTCACCCCTCCACTTT. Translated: CAISEAGGDSPLHF.

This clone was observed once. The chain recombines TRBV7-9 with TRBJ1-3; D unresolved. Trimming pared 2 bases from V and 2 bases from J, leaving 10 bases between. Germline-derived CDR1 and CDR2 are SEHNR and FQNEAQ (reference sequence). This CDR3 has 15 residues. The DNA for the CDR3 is TGTGCCAGCAGCTTAACACGGGGTACTGGAAACACCATATATTTT. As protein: CASSLTRGTGNTIYF.

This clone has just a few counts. The CDR3 bases are TGTGCCAGCAGCTCCCCCTGGCACAATGAGCAGTTCTTC. Translating it yields CASSSPWHNEQFF. The rearrangement uses TRBV5-6 and TRBJ2-1, with D unresolved. Trimming stripped 3 bases from V and 5 bases from J, with 9 bases between. CDR1 is SGHDT and CDR2 is YYEEEE in the germline V gene. CDR3 length: 13 residues. The entire variable domain, with the rest obtained from reference TRBV5-6 and TRBJ2-1, is as follows: DAGVTQSPTHLIKTRGQQVTLRCSPKSGHDTVSWYQQALGQGPQFIFQYYEEEERQRGNFPDRFSGHQFPNYSSELNVNALLLGDSALYLCASSSPWHNEQFFGPGTRLTVL.

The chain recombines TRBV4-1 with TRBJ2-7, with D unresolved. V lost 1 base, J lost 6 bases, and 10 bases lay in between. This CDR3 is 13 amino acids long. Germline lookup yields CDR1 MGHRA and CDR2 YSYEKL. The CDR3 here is CASSQVGHIEQYF. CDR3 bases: TGCGCCAGCAGCCAAGTAGGGCACATCGAGCAGTACTTC.

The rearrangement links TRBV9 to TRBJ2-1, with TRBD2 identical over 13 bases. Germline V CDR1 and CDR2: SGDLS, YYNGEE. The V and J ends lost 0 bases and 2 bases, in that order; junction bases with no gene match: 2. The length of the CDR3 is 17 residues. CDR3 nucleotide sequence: TGTGCCAGCAGCGTAGGGACTAGCGGGGGAGCCTACAATGAGCAGTTCTTC. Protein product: CASSVGTSGGAYNEQFF.

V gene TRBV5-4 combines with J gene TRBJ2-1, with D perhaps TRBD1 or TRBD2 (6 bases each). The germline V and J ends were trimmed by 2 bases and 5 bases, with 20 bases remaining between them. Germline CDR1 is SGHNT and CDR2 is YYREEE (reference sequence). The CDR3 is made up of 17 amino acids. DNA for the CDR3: TGTGCCAGCAGCTTACAACGGGGGCCCCTAAATCACAATGAGCAGTTCTTC. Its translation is CASSLQRGPLNHNEQFF.

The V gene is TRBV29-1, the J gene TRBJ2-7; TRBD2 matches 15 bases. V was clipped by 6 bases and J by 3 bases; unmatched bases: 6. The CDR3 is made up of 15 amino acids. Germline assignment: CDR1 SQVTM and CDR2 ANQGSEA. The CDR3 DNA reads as TGCAGCGTCAAAGGACTAGCGGGGGGGCTCTACGAGCAGTACTTC. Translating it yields CSVKGLAGGLYEQYF.

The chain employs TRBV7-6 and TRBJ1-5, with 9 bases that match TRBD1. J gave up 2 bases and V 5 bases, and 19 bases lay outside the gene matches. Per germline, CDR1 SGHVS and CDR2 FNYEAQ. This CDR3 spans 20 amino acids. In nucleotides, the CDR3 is TGTGCCAGCAGCGGATCCCCACAGGGGGCATCGTTAATAGGCAATCAGCCCCAGCATTTT. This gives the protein CASSGSPQGASLIGNQPQHF.

This CDR3 reads CASIRQGSSYNSPLHF. The CDR3 bases are TGTGCCAGCATTCGACAGGGGAGCTCCTATAATTCACCCCTCCACTTT. The genes are TRBV2 and TRBJ1-6, with 8 bases that match TRBD1. V was pared by 7 bases and J by 0 bases, with 5 bases of the junction left unmatched. Germline CDR1 reads SNHLY; CDR2 reads FYNNEI. The CDR3 sequence is 16 residues long. The variable domain in full, with the rest retrieved from reference TRBV2 and TRBJ1-6, is EPEVTQTPSHQVTQMGQEVILRCVPISNHLYFYWYRQILGQKVEFLVSFYNNEISEKSEIFDDQFSVERPDGSNFTLKIRSTKLEDSAMYFCASIRQGSSYNSPLHFGNGTRLTVT.

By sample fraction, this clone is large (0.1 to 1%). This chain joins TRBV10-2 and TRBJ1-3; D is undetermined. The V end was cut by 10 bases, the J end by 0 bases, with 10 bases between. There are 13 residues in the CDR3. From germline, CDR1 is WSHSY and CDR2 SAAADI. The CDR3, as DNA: TGCGCCATTCAAGAAAACTCTGGAAACACCATATATTTT. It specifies CAIQENSGNTIYF.

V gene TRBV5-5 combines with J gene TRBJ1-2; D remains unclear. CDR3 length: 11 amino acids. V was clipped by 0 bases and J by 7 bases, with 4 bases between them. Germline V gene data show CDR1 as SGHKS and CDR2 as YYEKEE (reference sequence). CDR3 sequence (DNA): TGTGCCAGCAGCTTGGCGGGTGGCTACACCTTC. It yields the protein CASSLAGGYTF.

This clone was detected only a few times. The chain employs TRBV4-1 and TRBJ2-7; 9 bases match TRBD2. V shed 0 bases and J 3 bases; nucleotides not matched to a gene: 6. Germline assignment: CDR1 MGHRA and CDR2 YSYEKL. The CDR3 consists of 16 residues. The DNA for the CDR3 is TGCGCCAGCAGCCAAGATGGAGGACTAGCGAACTACGAGCAGTACTTC. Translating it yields CASSQDGGLANYEQYF.

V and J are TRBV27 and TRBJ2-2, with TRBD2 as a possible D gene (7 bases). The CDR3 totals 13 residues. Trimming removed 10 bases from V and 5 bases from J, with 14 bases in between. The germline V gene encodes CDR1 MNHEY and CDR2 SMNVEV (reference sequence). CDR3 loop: CATTGRETGELFF. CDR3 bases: TGTGCCACTACAGGGAGGGAAACCGGGGAGCTGTTTTTT.

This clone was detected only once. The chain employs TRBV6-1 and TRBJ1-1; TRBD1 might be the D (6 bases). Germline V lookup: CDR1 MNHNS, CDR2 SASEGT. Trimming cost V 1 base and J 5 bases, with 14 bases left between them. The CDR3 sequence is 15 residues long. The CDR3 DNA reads TGTGCCAGCAGTGAAGGGGGGCGCTTTTTTACTGAAGCTTTCTTT. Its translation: CASSEGGRFFTEAFF.

CDR3 nucleotide sequence: TGTGCCAGCAGTTGGGGGACGCCTAAAAACTATGGCTACACCTTC. This gives the protein CASSWGTPKNYGYTF. This sequence joins TRBV27 and TRBJ1-2, with D possibly being TRBD1 (5 bases). V was clipped by 4 bases and J by 2 bases, with 14 bases between them. Looked up from germline, CDR1 is MNHEY and CDR2 is SMNVEV (reference sequence). CDR3 size: 15 residues.